This T cell receptor beta chain was documented in a study of beta chain features in type 1 diabetes listed by TCRdb under 2018. A note on the overall study: Patients and healthy donors did not differ in mean age, gender distribution, total cell number or subset yield. Across all samples, 107,917,701 sorted cells were examined, and cell number per subset correlated strongly with RNA yield. Whereas all 30 or so donors provided naive and central memory subsets, regulatory and stem cell-like memory subsets were isolated from just 8 patients and about 8 healthy donors. In the study, TCRB repertoires of sorted circulating CD4+ T cell subsets from recently diagnosed type 1 diabetes patients were compared with those of matched healthy donors. Study-level results and caveats: Sequencing cDNA rather than genomic DNA could over-represent highly expressing activated cells, although activation and CD3 levels did not differ between groups. Type 1 diabetes patients showed a moderate but significant shortening of TCRB CDR3 length in all four CD4+ subsets. At VDJ recombination sites, patients with type 1 diabetes made fewer insertions and deleted more nucleotides, a pattern implying thymic rearrangement abnormalities. Because small numbers of individuals were included in the HLA sub-analyses, any influence of HLA type on TCRB rearrangement was left unresolved. Naive, central memory and regulatory TCRB repertoires appeared to be more similar among patients than among healthy donors. PCR might favor shorter templates, but patient and control samples were amplified and corrected together, so any skew would affect both groups equally.

The CDR3, from cysteine to phenylalanine, totals 19 residues. CDR3 DNA only is kept here, 57 bases in frame from base 1. Trimming removed 4 bases from V and 9 bases from J; the gene matches leave 21 bases unexplained. According to the germline V gene (reference sequence), CDR1 reads SEHNR and CDR2 reads FQNEAQ. This clone showed up just a few times. Its cognate antigen has yet to be identified. It has no much larger one-base neighbor in the sample; base qualities were not kept. All of the isolated RNA was reverse transcribed with the High Capacity cDNA Reverse Transcription Kit, so expressed TCRB transcripts were sequenced. Deep immunoSEQ sequencing was performed on naive, central memory and regulatory T cell samples, with an average of about 4 million total reads per sample. Sorted cells were lysed in RLT buffer and RNA was extracted with DNase-treated RNeasy Micro or Mini kits, depending on cell number. Each cell subset was processed separately to prevent cross-contamination, with patient and healthy donor samples processed together. Using the immunoSEQ multiplex PCR, TCRB sequences were amplified from cDNA into 87-bp fragments spanning the CDR3 region. Amplicons were sequenced on the Illumina HiSeq platform. Per the source publication's procedure: Synthetic template baselines were used to correct PCR bias computationally, reads within Hamming distance 2 were collapsed together, and singletons that could not be merged were discarded. Reads were aligned against IMGT to assign V, D and J genes, CDR3 length and insertions or deletions at six rearrangement sites. Within each subset, clonotype counts were normalized to the number of sorted cells before true diversity and Gini coefficients were calculated with the tcR R package. The overlap coefficient, calculated on TCRB nucleotide sequences, was used to measure repertoire sharing. This is the immuneACCESS table as TCRdb keeps it, with only in-frame sequences that have V and J called. A part of the clones is gone; compared with another copy, unresolved V genes explain less than half, and the rest is unexplained. For V, J and clone size, that table is used; D and trimming come from the DNA. The sample profile shows some 150,000 clones; 10% to 15% of them were found once. The ten most abundant clones make up 1.3% of the sample.

A single peripheral blood draw of about 120 mL on average was collected from each donor into heparinised tubes. Using a panel that included CD45RO, CCR7, CD25, CD127, CD95 and CD27, naive, central memory, regulatory and stem cell-like memory CD4+ T cells were sorted on a BD FACSAria II. Purity was above 95% for every sorted population. PBMCs were isolated right away by Lymphoprep density gradient centrifugation and were stained directly, without culture. To minimize batch effects, samples were stained and sorted in pairs, one healthy donor with one patient per experiment. Sequencing used central memory CD4+ T cells from blood. The TCR originated in a man aged 18 to 30 with type 1 diabetes. This chain joins TRBV7-9 to TRBJ1-6; a stretch of 7 junction bases matches TRBD1. In nucleotides, the sequence is TGTGCCAGCAGCTCACCCAAGGGGGACAGCCAAACTCAAGGTTCACCCCTCCACTTT. It specifies CASSSPKGDSQTQGSPLHF.